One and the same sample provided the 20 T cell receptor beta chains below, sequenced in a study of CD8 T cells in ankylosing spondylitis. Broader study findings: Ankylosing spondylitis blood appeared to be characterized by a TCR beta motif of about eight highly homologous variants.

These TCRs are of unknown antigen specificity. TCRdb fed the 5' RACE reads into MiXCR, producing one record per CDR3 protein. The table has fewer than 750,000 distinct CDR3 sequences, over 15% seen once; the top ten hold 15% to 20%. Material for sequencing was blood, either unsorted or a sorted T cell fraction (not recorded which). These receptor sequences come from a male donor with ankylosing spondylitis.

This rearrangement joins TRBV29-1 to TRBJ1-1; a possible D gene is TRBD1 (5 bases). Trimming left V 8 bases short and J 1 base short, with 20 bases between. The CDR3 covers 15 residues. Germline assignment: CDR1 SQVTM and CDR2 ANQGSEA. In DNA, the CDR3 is TGCAGCTTGAGACCCTTAACAGGCCAGAACACTGAAGCTTTCTTT. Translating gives CSLRPLTGQNTEAFF.

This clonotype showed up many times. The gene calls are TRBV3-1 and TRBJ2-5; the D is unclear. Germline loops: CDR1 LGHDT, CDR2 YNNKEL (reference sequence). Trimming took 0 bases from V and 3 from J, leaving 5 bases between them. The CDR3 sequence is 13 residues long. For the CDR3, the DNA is TGTGCCAGCAGCCAAGATCTAGAAGAGACCCAGTACTTC. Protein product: CASSQDLEETQYF.

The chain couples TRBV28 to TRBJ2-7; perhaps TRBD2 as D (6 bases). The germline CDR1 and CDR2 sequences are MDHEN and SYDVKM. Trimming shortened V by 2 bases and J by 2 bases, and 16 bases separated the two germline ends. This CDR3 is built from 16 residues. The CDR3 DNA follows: TGTGCCAGCAGTTTACGATGGCGGGATGGTACCTACGAGCAGTACTTC. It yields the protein CASSLRWRDGTYEQYF. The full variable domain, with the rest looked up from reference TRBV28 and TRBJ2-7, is DVKVTQSSRYLVKRTGEKVFLECVQDMDHENMFWYRQDPGLGLRLIYFSYDVKMKEKGDIPEGYSVSREKKERFSLILESASTNQTSMYLCASSLRWRDGTYEQYFGPGTRLTVT.

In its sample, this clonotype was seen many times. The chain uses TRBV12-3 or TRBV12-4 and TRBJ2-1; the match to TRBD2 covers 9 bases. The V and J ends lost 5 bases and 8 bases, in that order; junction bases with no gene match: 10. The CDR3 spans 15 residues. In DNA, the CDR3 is TGTGCCAGCAGTCCTATGGCTAGCGGGGTCGATGAGCAGTTCTTC. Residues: CASSPMASGVDEQFF.

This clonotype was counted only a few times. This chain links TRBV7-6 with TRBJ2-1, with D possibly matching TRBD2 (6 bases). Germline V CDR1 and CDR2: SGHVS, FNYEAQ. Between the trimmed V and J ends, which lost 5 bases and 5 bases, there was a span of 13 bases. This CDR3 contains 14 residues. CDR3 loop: CASSKLAGDNEQFF. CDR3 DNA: TGTGCCAGCAGCAAACTAGCAGGAGACAATGAGCAGTTCTTC.

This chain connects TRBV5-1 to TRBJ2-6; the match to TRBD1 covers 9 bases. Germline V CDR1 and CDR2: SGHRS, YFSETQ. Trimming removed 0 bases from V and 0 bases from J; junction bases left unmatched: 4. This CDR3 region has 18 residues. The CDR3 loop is CASSLAGTGFSGANVLTF. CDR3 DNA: TGCGCCAGCAGCTTGGCCGGGACAGGGTTCTCTGGGGCCAACGTCCTGACTTTC.

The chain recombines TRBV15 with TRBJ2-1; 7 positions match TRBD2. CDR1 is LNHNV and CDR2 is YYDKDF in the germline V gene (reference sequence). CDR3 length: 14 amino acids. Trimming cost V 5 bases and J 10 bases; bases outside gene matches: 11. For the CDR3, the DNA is TGTGCCACCAGCCCCCGGCGCGGGAGTGGGGAGCAGTTCTTC. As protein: CATSPRRGSGEQFF.

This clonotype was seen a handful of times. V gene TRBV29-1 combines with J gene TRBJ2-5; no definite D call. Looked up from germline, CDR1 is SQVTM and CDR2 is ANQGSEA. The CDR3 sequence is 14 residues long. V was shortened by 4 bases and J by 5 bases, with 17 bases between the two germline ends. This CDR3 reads CSVGQIYGGETQYF. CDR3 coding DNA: TGCAGCGTTGGCCAGATCTACGGTGGGGAGACCCAGTACTTC.

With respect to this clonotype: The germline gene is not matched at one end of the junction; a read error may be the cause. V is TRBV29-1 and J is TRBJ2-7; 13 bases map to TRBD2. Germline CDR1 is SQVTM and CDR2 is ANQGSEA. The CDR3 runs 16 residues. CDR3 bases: TGCAGCGTTGAGGGTGGGACTAGCGGGGTCTCCTTCGAGCAGTACTTC. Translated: CSVEGGTSGVSFEQYF.

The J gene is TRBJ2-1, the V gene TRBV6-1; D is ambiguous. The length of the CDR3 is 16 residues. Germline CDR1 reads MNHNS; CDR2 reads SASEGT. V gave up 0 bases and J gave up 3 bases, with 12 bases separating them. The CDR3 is CASSEAGRFGYNEQFF. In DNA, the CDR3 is TGTGCCAGCAGTGAAGCGGGCCGGTTTGGCTACAATGAGCAGTTCTTC.

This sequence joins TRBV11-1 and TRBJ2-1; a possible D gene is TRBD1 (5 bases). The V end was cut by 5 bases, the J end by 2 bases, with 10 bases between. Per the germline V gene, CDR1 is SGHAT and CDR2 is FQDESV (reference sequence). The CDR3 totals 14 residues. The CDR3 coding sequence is TGTGCCAGCAGCCGAAAGGACACCTACAATGAGCAGTTCTTC. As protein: CASSRKDTYNEQFF.

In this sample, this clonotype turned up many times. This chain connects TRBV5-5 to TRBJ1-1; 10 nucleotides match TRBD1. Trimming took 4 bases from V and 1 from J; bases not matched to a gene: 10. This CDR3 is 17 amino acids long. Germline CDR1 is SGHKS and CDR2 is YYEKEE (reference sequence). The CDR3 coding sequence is TGTGCCAGCAGCGCAGCGGGACAGGGGCCGGGGAACACTGAAGCTTTCTTT. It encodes CASSAAGQGPGNTEAFF.

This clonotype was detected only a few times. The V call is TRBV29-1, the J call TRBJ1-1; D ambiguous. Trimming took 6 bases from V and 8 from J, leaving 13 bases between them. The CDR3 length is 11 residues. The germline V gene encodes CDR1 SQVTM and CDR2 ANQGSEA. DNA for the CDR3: TGCAGCGTCACTTCTTCAGGAGAAGCTTTCTTT. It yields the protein CSVTSSGEAFF. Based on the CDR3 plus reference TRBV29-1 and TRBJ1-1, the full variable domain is SAVISQKPSRDICQRGTSLTIQCQVDSQVTMMFWYRQQPGQSLTLIATANQGSEATYESGFVIDKFPISRPNLTFSTLTVSNMSPEDSSIYLCSVTSSGEAFFGQGTRLTVV.

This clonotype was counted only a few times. CDR3 amino acids: CASSPTPSSYNEQFF. CDR3 DNA: TGTGCCAGCAGCCCGACCCCGAGCTCCTACAATGAGCAGTTCTTC. J is TRBJ2-1 and V is TRBV7-9; D unclear. CDR1 is SEHNR, CDR2 FQNEAQ, per germline (reference sequence). The length of the CDR3 is 15 residues. V was trimmed by 5 bases and J by 0 bases, leaving 11 bases between them.

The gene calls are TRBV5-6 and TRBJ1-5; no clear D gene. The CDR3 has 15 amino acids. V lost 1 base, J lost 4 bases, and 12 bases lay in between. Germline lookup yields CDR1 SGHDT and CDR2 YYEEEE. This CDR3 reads CASSLSAGNNQPQHF. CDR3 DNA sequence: TGTGCCAGCAGCTTGAGCGCCGGGAATAATCAGCCCCAGCATTTT.

CDR3 coding DNA: TGCAGTGCCTTCGCATACAATGAGCAGTTCTTC. Translation: CSAFAYNEQFF. The chain employs TRBV20-1 and TRBJ2-1; D gene unclear. Trimming removed 6 bases at V and 4 bases at J, with 7 bases between. Per the germline V gene, CDR1 is DFQATT and CDR2 is SNEGSKA (reference sequence). The CDR3 spans 11 residues.

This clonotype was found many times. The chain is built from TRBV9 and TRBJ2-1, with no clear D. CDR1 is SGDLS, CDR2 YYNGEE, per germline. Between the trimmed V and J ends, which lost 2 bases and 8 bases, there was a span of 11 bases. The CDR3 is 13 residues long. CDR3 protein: CASSVGQDHEQFF. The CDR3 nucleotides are TGTGCCAGCAGCGTTGGGCAGGACCATGAGCAGTTCTTC. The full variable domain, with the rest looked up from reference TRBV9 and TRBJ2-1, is DSGVTQTPKHLITATGQRVTLRCSPRSGDLSVYWYQQSLDQGLQFLIQYYNGEERAKGNILERFSAQQFPDLHSELNLSSLELGDSALYFCASSVGQDHEQFFGPGTRLTVL.

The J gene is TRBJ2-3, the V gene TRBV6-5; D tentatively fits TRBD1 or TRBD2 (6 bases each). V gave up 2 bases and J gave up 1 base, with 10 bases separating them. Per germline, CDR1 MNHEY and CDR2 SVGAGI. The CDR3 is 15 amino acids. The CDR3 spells CASSYVGGGTDTQYF. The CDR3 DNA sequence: TGTGCCAGCAGTTACGTCGGGGGCGGCACAGATACGCAGTATTTT.

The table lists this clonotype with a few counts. CDR3: CSVDWGGTQGFQETQYF. CDR3 sequence (DNA): TGCAGCGTAGACTGGGGGGGGACCCAGGGGTTCCAAGAGACCCAGTACTTC. The rearrangement uses TRBV29-1 and TRBJ2-5; TRBD2 is a possible D gene (7 bases). V shed 6 bases and J shed 1 base, with 24 bases lying between them. Germline CDR1 SQVTM, CDR2 ANQGSEA. The CDR3 covers 17 residues.

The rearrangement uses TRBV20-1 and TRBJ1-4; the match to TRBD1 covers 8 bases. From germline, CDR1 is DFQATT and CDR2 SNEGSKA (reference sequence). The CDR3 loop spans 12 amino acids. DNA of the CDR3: TGCAGCGCCTCAGGGGGCAGGGAAAAACTGTTTTTT. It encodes CSASGGREKLFF.